This is a list of T cell receptor beta chains from one sample in a study of vaccination and CD4 T cells after COVID-19. Their antigen targets remain unknown. TCRdb itself ran the PCR reads through MiXCR, one entry per CDR3 protein. The sample shows roughly 25,000 distinct CDR3 sequences, about 31% of them seen only once. Sequencing used CD4+ T cells from blood, cultured in vitro, obtained about 7 months after SARS-CoV-2 vaccination. Receptor source: a human donor who had recovered from COVID-19. The CDR3 runs from the conserved cysteine through the conserved F or W. A D gene is named only where the DNA matches it firmly. Expanded clones are given a class, and other clones once, few, many or no size at all.

d_call	clone_size	v_call	j_call	cdr3_nt	cdr3_aa
NA	NA	TRBV25-1	TRBJ2-5	TGTGCCAGCAGTGAAGGGGTCGACTGGAGGGGGACCCAGTACTTC	CASSEGVDWRGTQYF
NA	medium-sized	TRBV20-1	TRBJ1-2	TGCAGTGCTAGAGAAGGGGGGAGCGGCTACACCTTC	CSAREGGSGYTF
NA	NA	TRBV20-1	TRBJ2-1	TGCAGTGCTAGACAGGACGCCTACAATGAGCAGTTCTTC	CSARQDAYNEQFF
TRBD2	NA	TRBV12-3/TRBV12-4	TRBJ2-4	TGTGCCAGCACGACTAGCGGGAGTCACATTCAGTACTTC	CASTTSGSHIQYF
NA	NA	TRBV6-2/TRBV6-3	TRBJ1-5	TGTGCCAGCAAAGAGATTAACCGAAGCAATCAGCCCCAGCATTTT	CASKEINRSNQPQHF
NA	few	TRBV6-1	TRBJ1-5	TGTGCCAGCACCGGCGGGTTTCGGGGTCAGCCCCAGCATTTT	CASTGGFRGQPQHF
NA	NA	TRBV11-3	TRBJ1-1	TGTGCCAGCAGCTTGAGAGTGAACACTGAAGCTTTCTTT	CASSLRVNTEAFF
TRBD2	NA	TRBV20-1	TRBJ2-7	TGCAGTGCTAGAAGCATGTTCGGGACTAGCGGGAGTTGGAGCTCCTACGAGCAGTACTTC	CSARSMFGTSGSWSSYEQYF
TRBD1	few	TRBV7-9	TRBJ2-7	TGTGCCAGCAGTACCGGGACAGGGGGCCACGAGCAGTACTTC	CASSTGTGGHEQYF
TRBD2	NA	TRBV2	TRBJ2-5	TGTGCCAGCTCTCCCCTAGCGGGGTCCCAAGAGACCCAGTACTTC	CASSPLAGSQETQYF
NA	NA	TRBV19	TRBJ2-1	TGTGCCAGTAGTACGCTCGGTCGGGATGACAATGAGCAGTTCTTC	CASSTLGRDDNEQFF
TRBD1	NA	TRBV20-1	TRBJ2-3	TGCAGTGCCGCCCGACAGGGGATACCCACAGATACGCAGTATTTT	CSAARQGIPTDTQYF
NA	NA	TRBV24-1	TRBJ2-3	TGTGCCACCAGTGACCCCGGTGTTGTCACAGATACGCAGTATTTT	CATSDPGVVTDTQYF
NA	medium-sized	TRBV7-2	TRBJ2-7	TGTGCCAGCAGCTTAGCGCGATACGAGCAGTACTTC	CASSLARYEQYF
NA	few	TRBV6-1	TRBJ1-2	TGTGCCAGCAGGGGGGCCTTCCCAGCTAACTATGGCTACACCTTC	CASRGAFPANYGYTF
NA	medium-sized	TRBV20-1	TRBJ1-2	TGCAGTGCTAGATCTGGGTCCGGGGGAAACTATGGCTACACCTTC	CSARSGSGGNYGYTF
TRBD1	few	TRBV19	TRBJ2-1	TGTGCCAGTAGTAGAGACAGGGAGTACAATGAGCAGTTCTTC	CASSRDREYNEQFF
NA	NA	TRBV2	TRBJ1-5	TGTGCCAGCAGTGTCTTGGTGAATCAGCCCCAGCATTTT	CASSVLVNQPQHF
NA	few	TRBV20-1	TRBJ2-1	TGCAGTGCTACTCTCAAGGGGATAAATGAGCAGTTCTTC	CSATLKGINEQFF
TRBD1	NA	TRBV12-3/TRBV12-4	TRBJ2-7	TGTGCCAGCAGTACCGGGACAGGGGTGTTGTTCGACGAGCAGTACTTC	CASSTGTGVLFDEQYF
NA	many	TRBV7-2	TRBJ1-2	TGTGCCAGCAGCTTAAGAACGGACTATGGCTACACCTTC	CASSLRTDYGYTF
NA	few	TRBV7-2	TRBJ2-2	TGTGCCAGCAGCTTAAGAATTAGGAATGGGGACACCGGGGAGCTGTTTTTT	CASSLRIRNGDTGELFF
TRBD2	NA	TRBV6-2/TRBV6-3	TRBJ2-7	TGTGCCAGCAGCGGACTAGTGTCTGGCTACGAGCAGTACTTC	CASSGLVSGYEQYF
NA	NA	TRBV25-1	TRBJ2-5	TGTGCCAGCAGTGACCGGACGGGGGTGGAGACCCAGTACTTC	CASSDRTGVETQYF
NA	NA	TRBV6-4	TRBJ1-2	TGTGCCAGCAGTGCTATCCCGGGACAACGGGTTTGGGGCTACACCTTC	CASSAIPGQRVWGYTF
NA	NA	TRBV2	TRBJ1-1	TGTGCCAGCAGTGATAGCCAGACAGCTTTCTTT	CASSDSQTAFF
TRBD1	NA	TRBV6-2/TRBV6-3	TRBJ2-1	TGTGCCAGCAGTTACCCCCGGACAGGTTACGATCGGTTCTTC	CASSYPRTGYDRFF
NA	few	TRBV5-4	TRBJ2-7	TGTGCCAGCAGCCATCCTCCTGGGCGGGGCCCCTACGAGCAGTACTTC	CASSHPPGRGPYEQYF
TRBD2	NA	TRBV27	TRBJ2-1	TGTGCCAGCAGGGCCGGGACTATCCATAATGAGCAGTTCTTC	CASRAGTIHNEQFF
TRBD2	NA	TRBV20-1	TRBJ2-1	TGCAGTGCTAGAGGGGGACTAGTGGACAATGAGCAGTTCTTC	CSARGGLVDNEQFF
TRBD2	few	TRBV20-1	TRBJ2-7	TGCAGTGCTAGAGATCCCCGGGCGGGAGGCCCCTACGAGCAGTACTTC	CSARDPRAGGPYEQYF
TRBD2	NA	TRBV20-1	TRBJ2-1	TGCAGTGCTTGGCTGAGCGGGAGTAACAATGAGCAGTTCTTC	CSAWLSGSNNEQFF
TRBD1	NA	TRBV28	TRBJ1-2	TGTGCCAGCAGTTTGCCGGGGACAGGGGTGGACTATGGCTACACCTTC	CASSLPGTGVDYGYTF